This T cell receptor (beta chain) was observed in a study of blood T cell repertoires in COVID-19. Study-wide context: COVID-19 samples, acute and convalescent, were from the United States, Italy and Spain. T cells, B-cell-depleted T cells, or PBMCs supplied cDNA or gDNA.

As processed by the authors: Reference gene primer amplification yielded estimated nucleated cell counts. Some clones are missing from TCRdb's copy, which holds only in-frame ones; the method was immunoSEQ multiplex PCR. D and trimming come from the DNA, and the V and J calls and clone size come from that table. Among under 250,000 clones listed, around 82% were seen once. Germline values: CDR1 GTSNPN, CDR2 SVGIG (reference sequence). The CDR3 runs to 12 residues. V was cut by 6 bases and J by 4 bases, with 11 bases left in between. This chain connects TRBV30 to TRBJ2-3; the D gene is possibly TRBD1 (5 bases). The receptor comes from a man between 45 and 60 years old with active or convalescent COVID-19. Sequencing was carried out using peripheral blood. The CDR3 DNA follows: TGTGCCTGCCCTGGGGCAGCAGATACGCAGTATTTT. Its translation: CACPGAADTQYF.